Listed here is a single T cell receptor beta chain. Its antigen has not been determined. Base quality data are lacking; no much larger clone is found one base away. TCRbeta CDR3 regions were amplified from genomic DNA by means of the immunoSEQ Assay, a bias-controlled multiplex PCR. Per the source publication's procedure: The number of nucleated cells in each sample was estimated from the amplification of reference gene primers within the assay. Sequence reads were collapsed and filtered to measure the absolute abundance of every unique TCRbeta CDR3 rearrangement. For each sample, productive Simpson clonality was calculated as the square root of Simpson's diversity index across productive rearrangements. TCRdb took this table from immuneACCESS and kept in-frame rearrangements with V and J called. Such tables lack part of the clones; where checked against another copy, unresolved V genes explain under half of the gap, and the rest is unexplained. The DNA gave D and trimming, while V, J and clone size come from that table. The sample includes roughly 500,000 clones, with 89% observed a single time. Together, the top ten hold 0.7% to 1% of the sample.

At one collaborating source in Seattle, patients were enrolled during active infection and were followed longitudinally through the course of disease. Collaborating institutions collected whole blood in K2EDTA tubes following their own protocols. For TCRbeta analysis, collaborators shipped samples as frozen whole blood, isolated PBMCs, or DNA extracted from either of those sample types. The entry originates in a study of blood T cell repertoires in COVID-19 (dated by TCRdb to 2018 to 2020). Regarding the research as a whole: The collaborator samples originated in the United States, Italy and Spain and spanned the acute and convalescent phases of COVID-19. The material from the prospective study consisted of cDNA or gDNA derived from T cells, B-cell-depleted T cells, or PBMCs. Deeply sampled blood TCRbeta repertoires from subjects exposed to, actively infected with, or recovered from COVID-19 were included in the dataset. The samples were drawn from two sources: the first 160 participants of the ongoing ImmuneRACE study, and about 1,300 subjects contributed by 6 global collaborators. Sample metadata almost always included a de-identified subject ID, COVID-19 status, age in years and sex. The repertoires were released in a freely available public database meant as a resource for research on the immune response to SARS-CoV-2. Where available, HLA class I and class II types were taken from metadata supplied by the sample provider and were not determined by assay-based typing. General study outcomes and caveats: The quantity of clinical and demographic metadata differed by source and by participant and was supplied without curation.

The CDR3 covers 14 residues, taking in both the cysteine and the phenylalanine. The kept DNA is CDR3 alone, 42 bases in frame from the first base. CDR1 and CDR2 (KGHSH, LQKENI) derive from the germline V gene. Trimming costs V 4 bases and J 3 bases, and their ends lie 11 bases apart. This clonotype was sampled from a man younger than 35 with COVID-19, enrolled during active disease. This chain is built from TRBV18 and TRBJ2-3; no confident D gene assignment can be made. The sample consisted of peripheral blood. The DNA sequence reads TGTGCCAGCTCACTCATAGAAGTGACAGATACGCAGTATTTT. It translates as CASSLIEVTDTQYF.